Below are 20 T cell receptor beta chains sequenced from a single sample in a study of blood T cell repertoires in COVID-19. Sequencing was performed with immunoSEQ multiplex PCR; in TCRdb, only in-frame clones are kept and a portion is missing. In the table there are fewer than 250,000 clones, more than 75% of which are singletons. Specimen: peripheral blood. The receptors here all came from a woman aged 55-70 years with COVID-19, enrolled during active disease.

The gene calls are TRBV19 and TRBJ2-6, with a weak D call TRBD2 (5 bases). The V gene's germline CDR1 is LNHDA and CDR2 SQIVND (reference sequence). V was cut by 5 bases and J by 5 bases, with 22 bases left in between. CDR3 length: 18 residues. This CDR3 is CASSASEGLSRRANVLTF. In DNA form, the CDR3 reads TGTGCCAGTAGTGCTTCGGAAGGACTCTCCAGGAGGGCCAACGTCCTGACTTTC.

Written as DNA, the CDR3 is TGTGCCACCACCCGGGACAGGGGACCAGCTAACTATGGCTACACCTTC. Its translation: CATTRDRGPANYGYTF. V and J are TRBV10-3 and TRBJ1-2; 10 bases are shared with TRBD1. The V and J ends lost 10 bases and 0 bases, in that order; junction bases with no gene match: 11. Germline CDR1 ENHRY, CDR2 SYGVKD. The CDR3 totals 16 residues.

The J gene is TRBJ2-1, the V gene TRBV7-2; no definite D call. Per germline, CDR1 SGHTA and CDR2 FQGNSA. The germline V and J ends were trimmed by 1 base and 9 bases, with 16 bases remaining between them. The CDR3 is made up of 15 amino acids. The CDR3, as DNA: TGTGCCAGCAGCTTAGTCGGTAAGAGAGCGAGTGAGCAGTTCTTC. Its translation: CASSLVGKRASEQFF.

The chain uses TRBV30 and TRBJ1-2; a possible D gene is TRBD1 (6 bases). Per germline, CDR1 GTSNPN and CDR2 SVGIG (reference sequence). Between the trimmed V and J ends, which lost 7 bases and 6 bases, there was a span of 15 bases. The CDR3 covers 12 residues. CDR3 nucleotide sequence: TGTGCCTTAAACAGGGATGCCCATGGCTACACCTTC. Translation: CALNRDAHGYTF.

The chain combines TRBV18 with TRBJ2-4; D unresolved. Deletions cut 0 bases from V and 0 bases from J, with 3 bases between. CDR3 length: 14 residues. Germline CDR1 and CDR2: KGHSH and LQKENI. CDR3 sequence (DNA): TGTGCCAGCTCACCACCTCTAGCCAAAAACATTCAGTACTTC. It translates to CASSPPLAKNIQYF.

The chain couples TRBV11-2 to TRBJ2-2; 8 bases match TRBD1. The CDR3 spans 14 residues. Looked up from germline, CDR1 is SGHAT and CDR2 is FQNNGV. V shed 5 bases and J 3 bases; nucleotides not matched to a gene: 2. The CDR3 DNA reads TGTGCCAGCAGCCAGGACAGGGACACCGGGGAGCTGTTTTTT. This codes for CASSQDRDTGELFF.

The rearrangement joins TRBV3-1 (or the pseudogene TRBV3-2) to TRBJ1-4; TRBD1 is a possible D gene (5 bases). The CDR3 loop spans 14 amino acids. V was shortened by 4 bases and J by 7 bases, with 13 bases between the two germline ends. The germline V gene has CDR1 LGHDT and CDR2 YNNKEL (reference sequence). The CDR3 DNA sequence: TGTGCCAGCAGCCCACGGGGGTTTAGTGAAAAACTGTTTTTT. This translates into CASSPRGFSEKLFF.

The CDR3, as DNA: TGTGCCTGGGGTAGACAGGGAGATTACTCTGGAAACACCATATATTTT. This translates into CAWGRQGDYSGNTIYF. The chain uses TRBV30 and TRBJ1-3, with 7 bases identical to TRBD1. Germline CDR1 GTSNPN, CDR2 SVGIG (reference sequence). The CDR3 length is 16 residues. V lost 5 bases, J lost 0 bases, and 10 bases stayed unmatched.

The V gene is TRBV19, the J gene TRBJ2-1; D is perhaps TRBD2 (6 bases). V was pared by 7 bases and J by 8 bases, with 9 bases between. This CDR3 spans 11 amino acids. CDR1 LNHDA and CDR2 SQIVND come from the germline V gene (reference sequence). The CDR3 is CASIGSYEQFF. The CDR3 nucleotides are TGTGCCAGTATCGGGAGCTATGAGCAGTTCTTC.

This sequence joins TRBV5-4 and TRBJ2-1; no clear D gene. The CDR3 length is 15 residues. The germline V gene has CDR1 SGHNT and CDR2 YYREEE (reference sequence). Trimming shortened V by 1 base and J by 2 bases, and 10 bases separated the two germline ends. The CDR3 DNA reads as TGTGCCAGCAGCTTGCCAGGTCGAACCTACAATGAGCAGTTCTTC. It specifies CASSLPGRTYNEQFF. The full variable domain, completed using reference TRBV5-4 and TRBJ2-1, is ETGVTQSPTHLIKTRGQQVTLRCSSQSGHNTVSWYQQALGQGPQFIFQYYREEENGRGNFPPRFSGLQFPNYSSELNVNALELDDSALYLCASSLPGRTYNEQFFGPGTRLTVL.

The V and J genes are TRBV28 and TRBJ1-6, with D uncertain. Germline assignment: CDR1 MDHEN and CDR2 SYDVKM. Trimming removed 3 bases at V and 10 bases at J, with 10 bases between. The CDR3 loop spans 13 amino acids. CDR3 in DNA: TGTGCCAGCAGTTTCAACCGACTGTCACCCCTCCACTTT. Residues: CASSFNRLSPLHF.

V is TRBV29-1 and J is TRBJ2-3; TRBD1 matches 8 bases. Germline-derived CDR1 and CDR2 are SQVTM and ANQGSEA. The CDR3 is 13 amino acids. The trim removed 6 bases at V and 1 base at J, leaving 3 bases unmatched. The CDR3 loop reads CSVTTGGTDTQYF. The CDR3 nucleotides read TGCAGCGTGACGACAGGGGGCACAGATACGCAGTATTTT.

The rearrangement links TRBV30 to TRBJ2-7, with D maybe TRBD2 (5 bases). The ends were cut back, 0 bases at V and 1 base at J, with 16 bases in the middle. There are 16 residues in the CDR3. The germline CDR1 and CDR2 sequences are GTSNPN and SVGIG (reference sequence). The CDR3 here is CAWSVNAGIRSYEQYF. DNA of the CDR3: TGTGCCTGGAGTGTAAACGCCGGGATCCGATCCTACGAGCAGTACTTC.

The chain uses TRBV29-1 and TRBJ1-2, with 12 bases fitting TRBD1. Germline assignment: CDR1 SQVTM and CDR2 ANQGSEA. J gave up 7 bases and V 6 bases, and 12 bases lay outside the gene matches. This CDR3 contains 15 residues. The CDR3 sequence: CSVEGSGQGARGYTF. The CDR3 DNA sequence: TGCAGCGTGGAGGGATCGGGACAGGGGGCGCGTGGCTACACCTTC.

The chain is built from TRBV6-4 and TRBJ1-6, with 9 bases fitting TRBD1. The CDR3 is 15 amino acids. Germline V CDR1 and CDR2: MRHNA, SNTAGT. Trimming took 3 bases from V and 9 from J; bases not matched to a gene: 6. CDR3 residues: CASSEQGQGISPLHF. The CDR3 region has the DNA TGTGCCAGCAGTGAACAGGGACAGGGTATTTCACCCCTCCACTTT.

The V call is TRBV25-1, the J call TRBJ1-2; no definite D call. The V end lost 2 bases, the J end lost 7 bases, and 20 bases lay between the germline ends. This CDR3 has 16 amino acids. Per germline, CDR1 MGHDK and CDR2 SYGVNS. CDR3 sequence: CASSEAAISGKRGYTF. The CDR3 DNA sequence: TGTGCCAGCAGTGAAGCCGCTATTTCGGGTAAACGTGGCTACACCTTC.

The CDR3 loop is CASSQSGQGNTEAFF. The CDR3 bases are TGTGCCAGCAGCCAATCCGGACAGGGAAACACTGAAGCTTTCTTT. The chain employs TRBV3-1 (or the pseudogene TRBV3-2) and TRBJ1-1; 8 bases match TRBD1. The CDR3 is 15 amino acids. The germline V gene has CDR1 LGHDT and CDR2 YNNKEL (reference sequence). Unmatched junction bases numbered 4, after V lost 2 bases and J lost 2 bases.

The V and J genes are TRBV6-2 or TRBV6-3 and TRBJ2-2; D is unclear. This CDR3 contains 13 residues. CDR1 and CDR2 from the germline V gene are MNHEY and SVGEGT. V was trimmed by 0 bases and J by 5 bases, leaving 4 bases between them. The DNA for the CDR3 is TGTGCCAGCAGTTACTCGCGGACCGGGGAGCTGTTTTTT. Translating gives CASSYSRTGELFF.

The gene calls are TRBV7-3 and TRBJ1-1; D unclear. The germline V gene encodes CDR1 SGHTA and CDR2 FQGTGA. This CDR3 region has 14 residues. Trimming stripped 2 bases from V and 4 bases from J, with 11 bases between. DNA of the CDR3: TGTGCCAGCAGCTTAGAATCGGGGATCACTGAAGCTTTCTTT. This codes for CASSLESGITEAFF.

This chain connects TRBV18 to TRBJ2-5, with a weak D call TRBD1 (6 bases). Trimming pared 1 base from V and 1 base from J, leaving 13 bases between. The germline V gene encodes CDR1 KGHSH and CDR2 LQKENI. This CDR3 comprises 16 residues. Here the CDR3 reads CASSPRRTALQETQYF. The CDR3 bases are TGTGCCAGCTCACCACGGCGGACAGCACTCCAAGAGACCCAGTACTTC.